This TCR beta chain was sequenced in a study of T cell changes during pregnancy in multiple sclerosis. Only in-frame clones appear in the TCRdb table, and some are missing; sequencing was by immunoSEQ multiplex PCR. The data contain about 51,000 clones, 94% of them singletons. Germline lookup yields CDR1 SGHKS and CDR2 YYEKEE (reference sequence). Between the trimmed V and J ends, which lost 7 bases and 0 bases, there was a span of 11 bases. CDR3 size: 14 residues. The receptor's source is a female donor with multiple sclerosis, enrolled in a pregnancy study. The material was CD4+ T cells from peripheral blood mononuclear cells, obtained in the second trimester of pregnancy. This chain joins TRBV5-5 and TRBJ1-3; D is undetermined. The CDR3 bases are TGTGCCAGCCGCCTAGTCGTCTCTGGAAACACCATATATTTT. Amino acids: CASRLVVSGNTIYF.